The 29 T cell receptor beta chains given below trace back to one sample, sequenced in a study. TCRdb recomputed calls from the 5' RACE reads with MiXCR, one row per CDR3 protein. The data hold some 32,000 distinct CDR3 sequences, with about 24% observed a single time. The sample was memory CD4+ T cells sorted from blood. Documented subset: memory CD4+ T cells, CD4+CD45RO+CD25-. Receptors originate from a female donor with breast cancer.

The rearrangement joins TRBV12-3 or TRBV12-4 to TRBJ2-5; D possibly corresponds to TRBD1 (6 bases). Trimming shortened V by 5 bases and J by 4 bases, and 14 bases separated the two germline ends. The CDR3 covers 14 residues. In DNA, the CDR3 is TGTGCCAGCAGTAACTTGGGACAAGGAGAGACCCAGTACTTC. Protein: CASSNLGQGETQYF.

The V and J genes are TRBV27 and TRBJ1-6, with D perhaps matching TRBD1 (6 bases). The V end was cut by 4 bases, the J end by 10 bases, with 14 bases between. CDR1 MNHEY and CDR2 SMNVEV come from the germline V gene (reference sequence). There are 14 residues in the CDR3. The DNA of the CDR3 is TGTGCCAGCAGTTCTACAGGGCTGGTGTCACCCCTCCACTTT. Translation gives CASSSTGLVSPLHF.

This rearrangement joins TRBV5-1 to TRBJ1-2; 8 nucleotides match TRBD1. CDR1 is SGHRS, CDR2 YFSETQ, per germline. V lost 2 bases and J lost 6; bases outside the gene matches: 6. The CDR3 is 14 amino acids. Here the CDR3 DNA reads TGCGCCAGCAGCTTAAGTGCAGGGGGCCATGGCTACACCTTC. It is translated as CASSLSAGGHGYTF. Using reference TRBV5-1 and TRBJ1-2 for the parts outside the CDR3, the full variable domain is KAGVTQTPRYLIKTRGQQVTLSCSPISGHRSVSWYQQTPGQGLQFLFEYFSETQRNKGNFPGRFSGRQFSNSRSEMNVSTLELGDSALYLCASSLSAGGHGYTFGSGTRLTVV.

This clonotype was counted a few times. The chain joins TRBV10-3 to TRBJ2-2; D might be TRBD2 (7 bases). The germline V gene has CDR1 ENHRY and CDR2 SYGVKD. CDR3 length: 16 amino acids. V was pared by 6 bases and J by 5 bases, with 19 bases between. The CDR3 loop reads CAISEGGGRDTGELFF. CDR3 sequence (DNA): TGTGCCATCAGCGAAGGGGGGGGGCGTGATACCGGGGAGCTGTTTTTT.

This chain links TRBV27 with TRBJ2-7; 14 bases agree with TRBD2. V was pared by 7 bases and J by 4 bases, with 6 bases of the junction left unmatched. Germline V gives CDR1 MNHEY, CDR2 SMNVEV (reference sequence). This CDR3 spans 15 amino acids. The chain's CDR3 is CASITGTSGSYEQYF. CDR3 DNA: TGTGCCAGCATCACCGGGACTAGCGGGAGTTACGAGCAGTACTTC.

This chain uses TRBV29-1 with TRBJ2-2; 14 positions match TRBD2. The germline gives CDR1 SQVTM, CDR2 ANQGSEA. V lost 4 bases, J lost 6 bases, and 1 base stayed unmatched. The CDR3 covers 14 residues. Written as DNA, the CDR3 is TGCAGCGTTGTGGGACTAGCGGGGGCCGGGGAGCTGTTTTTT. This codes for CSVVGLAGAGELFF.

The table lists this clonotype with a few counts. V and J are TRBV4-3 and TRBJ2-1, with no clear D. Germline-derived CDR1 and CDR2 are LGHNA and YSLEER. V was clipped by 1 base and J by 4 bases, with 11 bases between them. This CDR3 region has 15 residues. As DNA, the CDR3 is TGCGCCAGCAGCCAAGGAAACTATCGTTACAATGAGCAGTTCTTC. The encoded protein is CASSQGNYRYNEQFF.

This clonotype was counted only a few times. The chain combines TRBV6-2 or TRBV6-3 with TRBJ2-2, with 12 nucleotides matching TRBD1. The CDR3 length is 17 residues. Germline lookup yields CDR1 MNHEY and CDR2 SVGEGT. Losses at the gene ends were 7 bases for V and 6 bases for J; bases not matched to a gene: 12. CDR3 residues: CASTELLGQGASGELFF. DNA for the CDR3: TGTGCCAGCACCGAGCTTCTGGGACAGGGGGCTTCCGGGGAGCTGTTTTTT.

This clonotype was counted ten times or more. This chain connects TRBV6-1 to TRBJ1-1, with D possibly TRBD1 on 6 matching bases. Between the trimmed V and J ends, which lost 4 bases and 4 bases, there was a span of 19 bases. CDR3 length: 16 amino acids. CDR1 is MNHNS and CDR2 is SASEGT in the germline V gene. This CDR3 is CASSAPLRGAVTEAFF. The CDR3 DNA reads TGTGCCAGCAGTGCCCCCCTTAGGGGGGCGGTCACTGAAGCTTTCTTT.

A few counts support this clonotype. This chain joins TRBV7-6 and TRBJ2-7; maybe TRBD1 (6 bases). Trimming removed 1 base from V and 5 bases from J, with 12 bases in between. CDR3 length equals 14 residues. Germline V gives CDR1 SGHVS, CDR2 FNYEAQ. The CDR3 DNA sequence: TGTGCCAGCAGCTTAGATCAGGGGCCCGACGAGCAGTACTTC. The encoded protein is CASSLDQGPDEQYF.

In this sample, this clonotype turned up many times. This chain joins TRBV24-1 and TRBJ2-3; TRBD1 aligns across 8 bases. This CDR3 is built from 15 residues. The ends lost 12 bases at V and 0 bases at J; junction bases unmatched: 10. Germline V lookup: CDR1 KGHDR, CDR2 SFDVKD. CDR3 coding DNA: TGTGCCCAACCGAGACAGGGGCCAAGCACAGATACGCAGTATTTT. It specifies CAQPRQGPSTDTQYF.

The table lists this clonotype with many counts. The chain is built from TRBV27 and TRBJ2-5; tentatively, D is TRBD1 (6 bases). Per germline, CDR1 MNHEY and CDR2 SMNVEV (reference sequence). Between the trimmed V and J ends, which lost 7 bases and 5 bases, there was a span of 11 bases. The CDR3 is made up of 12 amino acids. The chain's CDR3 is CASNGGEETQYF. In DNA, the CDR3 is TGTGCCAGCAATGGGGGCGAGGAGACCCAGTACTTC.

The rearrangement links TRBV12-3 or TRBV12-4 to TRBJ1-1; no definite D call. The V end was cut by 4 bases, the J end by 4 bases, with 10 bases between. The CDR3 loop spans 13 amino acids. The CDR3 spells CASSSISITEAFF. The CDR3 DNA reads TGTGCCAGCAGTTCGATCTCCATCACTGAAGCTTTCTTT.

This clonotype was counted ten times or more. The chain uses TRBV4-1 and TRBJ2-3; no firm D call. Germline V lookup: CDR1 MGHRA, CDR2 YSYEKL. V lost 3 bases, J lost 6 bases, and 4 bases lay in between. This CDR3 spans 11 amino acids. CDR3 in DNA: TGCGCCAGCAGCCAGTCCGATACGCAGTATTTT. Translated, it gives CASSQSDTQYF.

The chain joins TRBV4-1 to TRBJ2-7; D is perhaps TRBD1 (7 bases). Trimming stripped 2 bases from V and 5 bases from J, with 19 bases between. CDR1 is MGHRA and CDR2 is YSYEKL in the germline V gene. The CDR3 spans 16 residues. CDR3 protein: CASSQNQGGKYNEQYF. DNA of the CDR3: TGCGCCAGCAGCCAAAATCAGGGGGGCAAATACAACGAGCAGTACTTC.

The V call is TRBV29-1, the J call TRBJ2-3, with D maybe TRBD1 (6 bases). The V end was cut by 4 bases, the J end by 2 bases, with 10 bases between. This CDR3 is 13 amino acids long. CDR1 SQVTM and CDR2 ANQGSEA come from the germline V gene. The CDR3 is CSVGTAITDTQYF. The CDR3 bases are TGCAGCGTTGGGACAGCTATCACAGATACGCAGTATTTT.

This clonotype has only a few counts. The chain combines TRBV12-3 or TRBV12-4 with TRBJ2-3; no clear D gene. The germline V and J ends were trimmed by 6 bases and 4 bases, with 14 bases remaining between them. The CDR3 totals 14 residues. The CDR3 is CASRFLITPDTQYF. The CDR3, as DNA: TGTGCCAGCAGATTCCTCATAACCCCAGATACGCAGTATTTT.

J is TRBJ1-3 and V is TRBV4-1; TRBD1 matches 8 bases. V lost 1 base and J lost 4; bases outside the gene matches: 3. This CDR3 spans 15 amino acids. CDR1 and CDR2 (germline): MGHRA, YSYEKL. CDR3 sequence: CASSQAGGQGNTIYF. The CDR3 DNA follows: TGCGCCAGCAGCCAAGCAGGGGGCCAAGGAAACACCATATATTTT.

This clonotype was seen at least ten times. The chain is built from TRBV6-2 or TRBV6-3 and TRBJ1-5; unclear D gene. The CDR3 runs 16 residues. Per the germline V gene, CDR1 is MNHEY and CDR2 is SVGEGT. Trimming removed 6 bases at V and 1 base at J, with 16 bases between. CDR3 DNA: TGTGCCAGCAGAGGAGTCACCGGCCAGAGCAATCAGCCCCAGCATTTT. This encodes CASRGVTGQSNQPQHF.

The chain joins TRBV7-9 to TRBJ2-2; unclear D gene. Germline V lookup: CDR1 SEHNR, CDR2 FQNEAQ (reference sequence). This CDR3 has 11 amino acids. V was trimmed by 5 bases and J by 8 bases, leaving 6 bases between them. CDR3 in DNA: TGTGCCAGCAGCCCTACGGGGGAGCTGTTTTTT. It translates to CASSPTGELFF.

CDR3 sequence reads: CAWTQNQGDTQYF. The CDR3 nucleotides are TGTGCCTGGACACAAAATCAGGGAGATACGCAGTATTTT. The rearrangement joins TRBV30 to TRBJ2-3, with D possibly matching TRBD1 (5 bases). Germline assignment: CDR1 GTSNPN and CDR2 SVGIG (reference sequence). V lost 4 bases and J 5 bases, leaving 13 bases between the germline ends. CDR3 size: 13 residues.

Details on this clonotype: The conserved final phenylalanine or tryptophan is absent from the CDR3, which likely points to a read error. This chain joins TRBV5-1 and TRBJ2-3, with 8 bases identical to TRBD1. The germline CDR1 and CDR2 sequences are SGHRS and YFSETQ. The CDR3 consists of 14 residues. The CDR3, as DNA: TGCGCCAGCACCTTGACAGGGGTAGCAGATACGCAGTATATT. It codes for CASTLTGVADTQYI.

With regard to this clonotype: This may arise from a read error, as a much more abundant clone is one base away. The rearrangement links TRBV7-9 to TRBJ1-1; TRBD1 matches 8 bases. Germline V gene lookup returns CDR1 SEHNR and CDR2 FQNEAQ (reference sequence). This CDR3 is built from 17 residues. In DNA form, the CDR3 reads TGTGCCAGCAACTTAAGGACAGGGACTCACATGAACACTGAAGCTTTCTTT. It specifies CASNLRTGTHMNTEAFF.

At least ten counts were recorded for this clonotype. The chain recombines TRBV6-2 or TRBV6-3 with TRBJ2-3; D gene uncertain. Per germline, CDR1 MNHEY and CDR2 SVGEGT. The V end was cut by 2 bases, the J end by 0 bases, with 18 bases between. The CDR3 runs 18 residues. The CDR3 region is CASSYPGSPVTSTDTQYF. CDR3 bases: TGTGCCAGCAGTTACCCAGGATCGCCAGTCACTAGCACAGATACGCAGTATTTT.

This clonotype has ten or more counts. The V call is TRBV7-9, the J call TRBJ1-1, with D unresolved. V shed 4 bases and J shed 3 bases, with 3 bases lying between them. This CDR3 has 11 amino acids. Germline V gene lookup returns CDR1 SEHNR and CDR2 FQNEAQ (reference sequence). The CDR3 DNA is TGTGCCAGCAGCTCGTACACTGAAGCTTTCTTT. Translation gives CASSSYTEAFF.

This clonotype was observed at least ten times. The CDR3 loop reads CASSLATSPAKNIQYF. The DNA for the CDR3 is TGCGCCAGCAGCTTGGCCACAAGCCCAGCCAAAAACATTCAGTACTTC. The genes are TRBV5-1 and TRBJ2-4; D gene unclear. Germline V gives CDR1 SGHRS, CDR2 YFSETQ. The CDR3 consists of 16 residues. V lost 0 bases and J lost 0, with 10 bases in between.

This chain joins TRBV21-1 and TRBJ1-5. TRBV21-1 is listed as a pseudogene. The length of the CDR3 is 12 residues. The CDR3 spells CAGSKARPVLKF. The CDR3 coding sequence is TGTGCCGGCAGCAAAGCTCGTCCGGTTTTGAAGTTT.

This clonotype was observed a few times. CDR3 DNA sequence: TGTGCCAGCAGTCCCGACAGCCAAGAGACCCAGTACTTC. This translates into CASSPDSQETQYF. The chain employs TRBV7-9 and TRBJ2-5; D might be TRBD1 (5 bases). The CDR3 consists of 13 residues. Trimming cost V 6 bases and J 1 base, with 9 bases left between them. Germline V CDR1 and CDR2: SEHNR, FQNEAQ (reference sequence).

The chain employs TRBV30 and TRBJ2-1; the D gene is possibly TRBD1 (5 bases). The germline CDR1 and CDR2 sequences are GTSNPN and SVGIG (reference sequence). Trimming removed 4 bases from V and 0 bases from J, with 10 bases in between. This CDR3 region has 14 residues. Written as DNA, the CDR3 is TGTGCCTGGACGGAGACAGTCTCCTACAATGAGCAGTTCTTC. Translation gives CAWTETVSYNEQFF. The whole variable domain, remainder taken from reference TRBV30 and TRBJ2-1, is SQTIHQWPATLVQPVGSPLSLECTVEGTSNPNLYWYRQAAGRGLQLLFYSVGIGQISSEVPQNLSASRPQDRQFILSSKKLLLSDSGFYLCAWTETVSYNEQFFGPGTRLTVL.